These 17 T cell receptor beta chains share one sample of origin, sequenced in a study of memory CD4+ T cells and cytomegalovirus serostatus (dated by TCRdb to the late 2010s). Single viable CD3+CD4+CD8-CD45RO+ cells were sorted as memory CD4+ T cells on a FACSAria II. Library preparation used the immunoSEQ multiplex PCR assay. Here the immuneACCESS table is served through TCRdb, limited to in-frame sequences with V and J called. Missing clones are a known gap in these copies; in checked studies unresolved V genes cover under half, and the rest lacks a known reason. The sample yields under 50,000 clones; roughly 78% were counted once. The ten largest account for approximately 0.96% of the sample. The sequencing input was memory CD4+ T cells from blood. The receptors derive from an adult in good health and CMV-seronegative.

The chain links TRBV19 to TRBJ1-2; possibly TRBD1 for D (5 bases). This CDR3 is 15 amino acids long. The ends were cut back, 3 bases at V and 5 bases at J, with 16 bases in the middle. CDR1 and CDR2 (germline): LNHDA, SQIVND (reference sequence). The CDR3 DNA sequence: TGTGCCAGTAGTATCGCCCAGGGTAATTTATATGGCTACACCTTC. Translation gives CASSIAQGNLYGYTF. The full variable domain, in which reference TRBV19 and TRBJ1-2 provide the parts outside the CDR3, is DGGITQSPKYLFRKEGQNVTLSCEQNLNHDAMYWYRQDPGQGLRLIYYSQIVNDFQKGDIAEGYSVSREKKESFPLTVTSAQKNPTAFYLCASSIAQGNLYGYTFGSGTRLTVV.

In this sample, this clone turned up a few times. The chain recombines TRBV19 with TRBJ1-1, with D perhaps matching TRBD1 (6 bases). Germline CDR1 is LNHDA and CDR2 is SQIVND (reference sequence). The CDR3 length is 14 residues. V shed 5 bases and J shed 6 bases, with 16 bases lying between them. The CDR3 here is CASSERRGWSEAFF. The CDR3 DNA follows: TGTGCCAGTAGTGAGCGCAGGGGATGGTCTGAAGCTTTCTTT.

This sequence joins TRBV7-3 and TRBJ2-2, with 14 positions matching TRBD2. Trimming removed 0 bases from V and 4 bases from J; junction bases left unmatched: 4. This CDR3 contains 18 residues. Per germline, CDR1 SGHTA and CDR2 FQGTGA. The CDR3 region has the DNA TGTGCCAGCAGCTTAACGCCGGGACTAGCGGGGGTCACCGGGGAGCTGTTTTTT. Its protein is CASSLTPGLAGVTGELFF.

The CDR3 nucleotides are TGTGCCTGGGGGGGTGGGGCCGTGGGCGATGAGCAGTTCTTC. As protein: CAWGGGAVGDEQFF. The chain uses TRBV30 and TRBJ2-1; D may correspond to TRBD1 or TRBD2 (5 bases each). The length of the CDR3 is 14 residues. Trimming stripped 5 bases from V and 8 bases from J, with 19 bases between. In germline, CDR1 is GTSNPN, CDR2 SVGIG (reference sequence).

This clone was counted between two and nine times. The J gene is TRBJ2-4, the V gene TRBV2; the D is unclear. The germline V gene encodes CDR1 SNHLY and CDR2 FYNNEI. The CDR3 has 13 residues. V was cut by 6 bases and J by 5 bases, with 11 bases left in between. The CDR3: CASSDFQQNIQYF. The CDR3 DNA reads as TGTGCCAGCAGCGATTTTCAGCAAAACATTCAGTACTTC.

The genes are TRBV4-1 and TRBJ1-2; a weak D match, TRBD1 (6 bases). Trimming removed 4 bases from V and 4 bases from J, with 13 bases in between. Germline V CDR1 and CDR2: MGHRA, YSYEKL. The CDR3 sequence is 14 residues long. CDR3 in amino acids: CASSRPGEGYGYTF. The DNA for the CDR3 is TGCGCCAGCAGCCGCCCAGGGGAAGGCTATGGCTACACCTTC.

The V gene is TRBV11-2, the J gene TRBJ2-1, with a tentative D call TRBD2 (6 bases). The germline V gene encodes CDR1 SGHAT and CDR2 FQNNGV. This CDR3 contains 15 residues. Deletions cut 5 bases from V and 6 bases from J, with 17 bases between. The CDR3: CASSHGAGYGNEQFF. The CDR3 DNA reads as TGTGCCAGCAGCCACGGCGCGGGGTATGGCAATGAGCAGTTCTTC.

This clone has a single count. V usage is TRBV28 and J usage is TRBJ1-1, with D tentatively TRBD1 (6 bases). CDR1 is MDHEN and CDR2 is SYDVKM in the germline V gene. The CDR3 spans 15 residues. Deletions cut 6 bases from V and 3 bases from J, with 17 bases between. CDR3 DNA: TGTGCCAGCAGATCCCCGAACCAGGGGTACACTGAAGCTTTCTTT. Its protein product is CASRSPNQGYTEAFF.

On this clone: Other nucleotide sequences in the sample specify the same CDR3. The CDR3 spells CASSSRTGATYNSPLHF. DNA for the CDR3: TGTGCCAGCAGTTCCCGGACGGGGGCAACCTATAATTCACCCCTCCACTTT. V and J are TRBV28 and TRBJ1-6; a possible D gene is TRBD1 (6 bases). Trimming removed 4 bases from V and 2 bases from J, with 15 bases in between. CDR1 MDHEN and CDR2 SYDVKM come from the germline V gene. The length of the CDR3 is 17 residues. Complete variable domain (other parts from reference TRBV28 and TRBJ1-6): DVKVTQSSRYLVKRTGEKVFLECVQDMDHENMFWYRQDPGLGLRLIYFSYDVKMKEKGDIPEGYSVSREKKERFSLILESASTNQTSMYLCASSSRTGATYNSPLHFGNGTRLTVT.

The gene calls are TRBV29-1 and TRBJ1-1, with D perhaps TRBD1 (5 bases). CDR1 is SQVTM and CDR2 is ANQGSEA in the germline V gene. V was cut by 7 bases and J by 3 bases, with 12 bases left in between. The CDR3 spans 12 residues. The CDR3 DNA follows: TGCAGCGCCGGGGGGTTAGACACTGAAGCTTTCTTT. It codes for CSAGGLDTEAFF.

This clone came up a few times. The genes are TRBV15 and TRBJ2-7; 9 bases agree with TRBD1. V trimming: 5 bases; J trimming: 4 bases; junction bases outside the gene matches: 9. Germline V CDR1 and CDR2: LNHNV, YYDKDF (reference sequence). This CDR3 has 15 amino acids. CDR3 DNA sequence: TGTGCCACCAGCCCCGTACTGGGACAGGGATACGAGCAGTACTTC. It specifies CATSPVLGQGYEQYF.

J is TRBJ2-3 and V is TRBV7-2; TRBD1 is a possible D gene (6 bases). CDR3 size: 15 residues. V lost 5 bases and J lost 2, with 14 bases in between. CDR1 SGHTA and CDR2 FQGNSA come from the germline V gene. The CDR3 sequence is CASSPTGVYTDTQYF. The CDR3 DNA sequence: TGTGCCAGCAGCCCGACAGGAGTCTACACAGATACGCAGTATTTT.

This chain connects TRBV7-9 to TRBJ1-4; tentatively, D is TRBD1 (6 bases). Trimming left V 5 bases short and J 4 bases short, with 14 bases between. The CDR3 consists of 15 residues. Germline V gene lookup returns CDR1 SEHNR and CDR2 FQNEAQ (reference sequence). This chain's CDR3 is CASSGGQSVNEKLFF. The CDR3 DNA is TGTGCCAGCAGCGGAGGACAGTCCGTTAATGAAAAACTGTTTTTT.

CDR3 loop: CASSPQGTGGTGELFF. Written as DNA, the CDR3 is TGTGCCAGCTCACCTCAAGGTACAGGCGGAACCGGGGAGCTGTTTTTT. V and J are TRBV18 and TRBJ2-2, with D possibly being TRBD1 (5 bases). V was trimmed by 3 bases and J by 5 bases, leaving 16 bases between them. Germline CDR1 and CDR2: KGHSH and LQKENI. This CDR3 spans 16 amino acids.

This chain connects TRBV27 to TRBJ2-7; 7 positions match TRBD1. The CDR3 consists of 15 residues. CDR1 MNHEY and CDR2 SMNVEV come from the germline V gene (reference sequence). Trimming removed 5 bases from V and 4 bases from J; junction bases left unmatched: 11. CDR3: CASSGGDRVMYEQYF. The CDR3 bases are TGTGCCAGCAGTGGGGGAGACAGGGTCATGTACGAGCAGTACTTC.

This chain's CDR3 is CASSRTVEAGQQYF. CDR3 coding DNA: TGTGCCAGCAGCCGAACTGTTGAGGCGGGACAACAGTACTTC. The chain has TRBV28 and TRBJ2-7; TRBD1 or TRBD2 may be the D gene (6 bases each). This CDR3 is built from 14 residues. Trimming stripped 6 bases from V and 10 bases from J, with 22 bases between. The germline V gene has CDR1 MDHEN and CDR2 SYDVKM.

This sequence joins TRBV6-5 and TRBJ1-5, with D tentatively TRBD1 (5 bases). Trimming removed 11 bases at V and 2 bases at J, with 13 bases between. Germline-derived CDR1 and CDR2 are MNHEY and SVGAGI. The CDR3 has 13 amino acids. CDR3 sequence (DNA): TGTGCCGCCGGGCGGGGGGGCAATCAGCCCCAGCATTTT. Translation gives CAAGRGGNQPQHF.